This T cell receptor (beta chain) stems from a study of blood T cell repertoires in COVID-19. Background on the study: Acute and convalescent COVID-19 samples came from the United States, Italy and Spain. Sample material is recorded as cDNA or gDNA derived from T cells, B-cell-depleted T cells, or PBMCs.

In the authors' methods: Estimation of nucleated cell counts relied on the amplification of reference gene primers. The repertoire was sequenced with immunoSEQ multiplex PCR; TCRdb's copy has only in-frame clones and lacks some. That table supplies the V and J calls and clone size; D and trimming were determined from the DNA. The sample carries over 80,000 clones, about 71% recorded once. The V end was cut by 1 base, the J end by 7 bases, with 16 bases between. The CDR3 consists of 15 residues. Per germline, CDR1 PRHDT and CDR2 FYEKMQ (reference sequence). Sample: peripheral blood. This sequence was found in a woman in her forties or fifties with acute or convalescent COVID-19. The V call is TRBV13, the J call TRBJ1-2; maybe TRBD1 (6 bases). The CDR3 DNA is TGTGCCAGCAGCTTAGCGGTCGACAGGCTCCCTGGCTACACCTTC. Its protein is CASSLAVDRLPGYTF. Combining the CDR3 with reference TRBV13 and TRBJ1-2 gives the whole variable domain AAGVIQSPRHLIKEKRETATLKCYPIPRHDTVYWYQQGPGQDPQFLISFYEKMQSDKGSIPDRFSAQQFSDYHSELNMSSLELGDSALYFCASSLAVDRLPGYTFGSGTRLTVV.